The 24 T cell receptor beta chains in this list originate from one sample, sequenced in a study of CD8 T cells in Susac syndrome. Random hexamers primed reverse transcription of roughly 0.45 to 1 ug RNA. Using its own MiXCR run on the immunoSEQ multiplex PCR reads, TCRdb lists one record per CDR3 protein. The sample shows 150,000 to 200,000 distinct CDR3 sequences, over 85% of them seen only once. Sequencing was performed on CD4+ T cells from PBMCs. The receptors come from a human donor in good health.

J is TRBJ2-5 and V is TRBV20-1; 15 bases map to TRBD2. The CDR3 covers 16 residues. V lost 5 bases, J lost 1 base, and 5 bases stayed unmatched. The germline gives CDR1 DFQATT, CDR2 SNEGSKA (reference sequence). The CDR3 DNA reads TGCAGTGCTTACGGGACTAGCGGGGGGACCCAAGAGACCCAGTACTTC. This encodes CSAYGTSGGTQETQYF.

This clonotype was picked up one time. The chain combines TRBV23-1 with TRBJ1-2; the D is unclear. TRBV23-1 is filed as an ORF, its function uncertain. Trimming shortened V by 6 bases and J by 4 bases, and 12 bases separated the two germline ends. This CDR3 contains 13 residues. The CDR3 sequence: CASSPSLFYGYTF. Written as DNA, the CDR3 is TGCGCCAGCAGCCCCTCCCTTTTCTATGGCTACACCTTC.

This chain uses TRBV23-1 with TRBJ2-3; maybe TRBD1 (5 bases). TRBV23-1 counts as an open reading frame of uncertain function. This CDR3 is 16 amino acids long. The ends were cut back, 3 bases at V and 0 bases at J, with 13 bases in the middle. As DNA, the CDR3 is TGCGCCAGCAGTCAGGGGCAGGAGTCTAGCACAGATACGCAGTATTTT. Its protein product is CASSQGQESSTDTQYF.

The count of this clonotype is one. This rearrangement joins TRBV7-9 to TRBJ1-6, with D perhaps matching TRBD1 (5 bases). V gave up 3 bases and J gave up 7 bases, with 13 bases separating them. Germline V gene lookup returns CDR1 SEHNR and CDR2 FQNEAQ (reference sequence). The CDR3 sequence is 15 residues long. CDR3 loop: CASSLVGDRNSPLHF. As DNA, the CDR3 is TGTGCCAGCAGCTTGGTAGGGGACCGGAATTCACCCCTCCACTTT.

The rearrangement links TRBV20-1 to TRBJ2-7; weak D call: TRBD2 (5 bases). The CDR3 is 13 residues long. Germline CDR1 reads DFQATT; CDR2 reads SNEGSKA (reference sequence). The V gene lost 5 bases and the J gene lost 2 bases, with 13 bases spanning the gap. The CDR3 DNA follows: TGCAGTGCTGAGCGGCAAGGTCCCTACGAGCAGTACTTC. This encodes CSAERQGPYEQYF.

The chain is built from TRBV20-1 and TRBJ2-1, with D perhaps assigned TRBD1 or TRBD2 (7 bases each). The V end lost 3 bases, the J end lost 5 bases, and 14 bases lay between the germline ends. The germline V gene encodes CDR1 DFQATT and CDR2 SNEGSKA (reference sequence). The length of the CDR3 is 14 residues. CDR3 amino acids: CSARLTGRDNEQFF. As DNA, the CDR3 is TGCAGTGCTAGGTTGACAGGGAGGGACAATGAGCAGTTCTTC.

The chain links TRBV2 to TRBJ2-7; 7 bases agree with TRBD2. Germline CDR1 reads SNHLY; CDR2 reads FYNNEI. Trimming removed 8 bases from V and 11 bases from J; junction bases left unmatched: 9. This CDR3 is 11 amino acids long. The DNA for the CDR3 is TGTGCCAGCGGGGGACTACCCGATGAGTACTTC. It encodes CASGGLPDEYF.

The chain combines TRBV20-1 with TRBJ1-5; a possible D gene is TRBD1 (6 bases). The germline V gene has CDR1 DFQATT and CDR2 SNEGSKA (reference sequence). V was cut by 5 bases and J by 6 bases, with 17 bases left in between. There are 14 residues in the CDR3. CDR3 loop: CSAAVDRWGQPQHF. DNA of the CDR3: TGCAGTGCTGCGGTCGACAGGTGGGGTCAGCCCCAGCATTTT.

This rearrangement joins TRBV20-1 to TRBJ2-7; D gene uncertain. Germline CDR1 DFQATT, CDR2 SNEGSKA (reference sequence). The CDR3 contains 16 residues. Trimming shortened V by 1 base and J by 3 bases, and 19 bases separated the two germline ends. CDR3 in amino acids: CSARGPVSTGFYEQYF. The CDR3 bases are TGCAGTGCTAGAGGTCCCGTGTCGACCGGATTCTACGAGCAGTACTTC.

This clonotype was counted a single time. The V call is TRBV19, the J call TRBJ1-1; 10 bases match TRBD1. This CDR3 has 14 amino acids. Germline V gives CDR1 LNHDA, CDR2 SQIVND (reference sequence). The ends lost 3 bases at V and 8 bases at J; junction bases unmatched: 6. The DNA of the CDR3 is TGTGCCAGTAGTATTGACAGGGGGCTGGCGGAAGCTTTCTTT. Translation: CASSIDRGLAEAFF.

This chain joins TRBV29-1 and TRBJ2-5, with D maybe TRBD1 (6 bases). V shed 3 bases and J shed 1 base, with 12 bases lying between them. The CDR3 has 14 residues. The V gene's germline CDR1 is SQVTM and CDR2 ANQGSEA. CDR3 sequence (DNA): TGCAGCGTTGAGGGGGCGGTTCGCCAAGAGACCCAGTACTTC. Its translation: CSVEGAVRQETQYF.

This chain connects TRBV20-1 to TRBJ2-3, with 8 positions matching TRBD1. The CDR3 loop spans 14 amino acids. Germline CDR1 and CDR2: DFQATT and SNEGSKA (reference sequence). CDR3 sequence (DNA): TGCATCCCCCGGGGGACAGGTGGGACAGATACGCAGTATTTT. Its protein is CIPRGTGGTDTQYF.

The chain combines TRBV10-3 with TRBJ2-1, with TRBD1 identical over 9 bases. Germline CDR1 and CDR2: ENHRY and SYGVKD. With 4 bases clipped from V and 7 bases from J, the junction kept 14 bases outside the gene matches. The CDR3 runs 17 residues. The CDR3 is CAISAGVGTGRRNEQFF. The CDR3 DNA is TGTGCCATCAGTGCCGGCGTCGGGACAGGGAGAAGGAATGAGCAGTTCTTC.

This chain uses TRBV20-1 with TRBJ1-5, with D tentatively TRBD1 (5 bases). The germline V and J ends were trimmed by 1 base and 6 bases, with 7 bases remaining between them. The CDR3 spans 12 residues. Germline V gene data show CDR1 as DFQATT and CDR2 as SNEGSKA (reference sequence). CDR3 residues: CSARAGVQPQHF. The CDR3, as DNA: TGCAGTGCTAGAGCGGGGGTTCAGCCCCAGCATTTT.

The chain combines TRBV2 with TRBJ2-7; no clear D gene. This CDR3 is 11 amino acids long. V lost 9 bases, J lost 6 bases, and 12 bases lay in between. Germline CDR1 is SNHLY and CDR2 is FYNNEI. CDR3 nucleotides: TGTGCCAGTGAATATCAGTCCGAGCAGTACTTC. Translating gives CASEYQSEQYF.

The gene calls are TRBV6-1 and TRBJ2-1, with D unclear. This CDR3 contains 12 residues. Germline V gene data show CDR1 as MNHNS and CDR2 as SASEGT. Trimming removed 3 bases at V and 12 bases at J, with 12 bases between. The CDR3 DNA is TGTGCCAGCAGTGATCCCATCGACGGGCAGTTCTTC. It encodes CASSDPIDGQFF.

V usage is TRBV20-1 and J usage is TRBJ2-6; D could derive from TRBD1 or TRBD2 (6 bases each). The CDR3 loop spans 18 amino acids. V gave up 1 base and J gave up 3 bases, with 19 bases separating them. CDR1 is DFQATT and CDR2 is SNEGSKA in the germline V gene (reference sequence). DNA for the CDR3: TGCAGTGCTAGAGTCCCTGGGGGGCTGGGTAGTGGGGCCAACGTCCTGACTTTC. Its translation: CSARVPGGLGSGANVLTF.

This chain links TRBV7-3 with TRBJ1-3, with D hard to call. Trimming stripped 4 bases from V and 0 bases from J, with 7 bases between. This CDR3 spans 14 amino acids. The germline CDR1 and CDR2 sequences are SGHTA and FQGTGA. The CDR3 loop is CASSSTGSGNTIYF. The CDR3 DNA reads as TGTGCCAGCAGCTCCACCGGCTCTGGAAACACCATATATTTT.

The DNA of the CDR3 is TGTGCCAGCAGCCCCGGGACAGGGTGGGACTATGGCTACACCTTC. Its translation is CASSPGTGWDYGYTF. V gene TRBV7-2 combines with J gene TRBJ1-2; 9 bases map to TRBD1. Per germline, CDR1 SGHTA and CDR2 FQGNSA. The CDR3 extends over 15 amino acids. V was pared by 5 bases and J by 3 bases, with 7 bases of the junction left unmatched.

This rearrangement joins TRBV3-1 to TRBJ1-1; weak D call: TRBD1 (6 bases). Trimming removed 8 bases at V and 6 bases at J, with 16 bases between. CDR3 size: 13 residues. Per germline, CDR1 LGHDT and CDR2 YNNKEL (reference sequence). In DNA, the CDR3 is TGTGCCAGCTCTTTGAACAGGGCGGCTGAAGCTTTCTTT. Residues: CASSLNRAAEAFF. The variable domain in full, completed from reference TRBV3-1 and TRBJ1-1, reads DTAVSQTPKYLVTQMGNDKSIKCEQNLGHDTMYWYKQDSKKFLKIMFSYNNKELIINETVPNRFSPKSPDKAHLNLHINSLELGDSAVYFCASSLNRAAEAFFGQGTRLTVV.

This chain connects TRBV5-6 to TRBJ2-5; D is ambiguous. CDR3 size: 11 residues. CDR1 is SGHDT and CDR2 is YYEEEE in the germline V gene. V dropped 0 bases and J dropped 11 bases, with 8 bases sitting between them. In nucleotides, the CDR3 is TGTGCCAGCAGCTTGGGTGCGGCACAGTACTTC. This encodes CASSLGAAQYF.

V usage is TRBV29-1 and J usage is TRBJ1-1, with D perhaps TRBD1 (6 bases). Germline CDR1 and CDR2: SQVTM and ANQGSEA. Trimming cost V 1 base and J 2 bases, with 11 bases left between them. The CDR3 contains 14 residues. DNA of the CDR3: TGCAGCGTTGAAGGCCCGGGGGCTAACACTGAAGCTTTCTTT. Translation: CSVEGPGANTEAFF.

This chain joins TRBV20-1 and TRBJ1-2; D uncertain. V lost 0 bases to trimming and J lost 5 bases, with 16 bases between them. Germline V gene data show CDR1 as DFQATT and CDR2 as SNEGSKA (reference sequence). The CDR3 loop spans 15 amino acids. Here the CDR3 reads CSARDRSGGDYGYTF. The CDR3 coding sequence is TGCAGTGCTAGAGATCGGTCAGGCGGGGATTATGGCTACACCTTC.

This chain joins TRBV20-1 and TRBJ1-4, with D maybe TRBD1 (5 bases). Trimming took off 0 bases at V and 6 bases at J, with 11 bases between the two ends. CDR3 length: 14 amino acids. CDR1 DFQATT and CDR2 SNEGSKA come from the germline V gene (reference sequence). CDR3 in amino acids: CSARDQRGDEKLFF. In nucleotides, the CDR3 is TGCAGTGCTAGAGATCAAAGGGGCGATGAAAAACTGTTTTTT.